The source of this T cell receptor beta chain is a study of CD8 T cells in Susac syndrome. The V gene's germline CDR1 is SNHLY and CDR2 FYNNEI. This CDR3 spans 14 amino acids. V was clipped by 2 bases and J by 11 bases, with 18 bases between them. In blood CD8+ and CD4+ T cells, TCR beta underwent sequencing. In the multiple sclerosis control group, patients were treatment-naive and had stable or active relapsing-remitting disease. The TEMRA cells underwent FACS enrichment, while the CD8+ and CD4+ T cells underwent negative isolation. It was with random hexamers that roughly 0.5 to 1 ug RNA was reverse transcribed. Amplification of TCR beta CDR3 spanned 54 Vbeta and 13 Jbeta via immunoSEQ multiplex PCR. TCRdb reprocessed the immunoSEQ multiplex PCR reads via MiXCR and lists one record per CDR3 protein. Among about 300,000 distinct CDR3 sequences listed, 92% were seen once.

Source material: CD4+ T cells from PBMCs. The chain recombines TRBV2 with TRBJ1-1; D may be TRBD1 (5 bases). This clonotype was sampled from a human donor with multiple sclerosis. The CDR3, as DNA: TGTGCCAGCAGTGAACCGGGGGGAACAGTCTGGGCTTTCTTT. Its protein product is CASSEPGGTVWAFF.